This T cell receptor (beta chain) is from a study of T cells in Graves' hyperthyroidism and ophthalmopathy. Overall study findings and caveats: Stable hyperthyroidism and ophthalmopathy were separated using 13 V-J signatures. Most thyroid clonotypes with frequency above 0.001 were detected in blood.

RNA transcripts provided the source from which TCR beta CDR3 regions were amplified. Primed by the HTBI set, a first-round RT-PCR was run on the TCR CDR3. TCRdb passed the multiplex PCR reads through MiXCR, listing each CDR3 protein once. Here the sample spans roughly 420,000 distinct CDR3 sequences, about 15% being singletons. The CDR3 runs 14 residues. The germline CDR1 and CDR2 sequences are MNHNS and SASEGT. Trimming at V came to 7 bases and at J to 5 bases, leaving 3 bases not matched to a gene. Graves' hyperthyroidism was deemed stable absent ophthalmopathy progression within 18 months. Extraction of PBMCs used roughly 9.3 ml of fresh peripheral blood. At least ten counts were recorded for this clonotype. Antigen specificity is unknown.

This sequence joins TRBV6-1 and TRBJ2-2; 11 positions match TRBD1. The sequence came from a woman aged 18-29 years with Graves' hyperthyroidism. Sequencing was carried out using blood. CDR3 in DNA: TGTGCCAGCACTTGGGACAGGGGGACCGGGGAGCTGTTTTTT. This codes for CASTWDRGTGELFF.